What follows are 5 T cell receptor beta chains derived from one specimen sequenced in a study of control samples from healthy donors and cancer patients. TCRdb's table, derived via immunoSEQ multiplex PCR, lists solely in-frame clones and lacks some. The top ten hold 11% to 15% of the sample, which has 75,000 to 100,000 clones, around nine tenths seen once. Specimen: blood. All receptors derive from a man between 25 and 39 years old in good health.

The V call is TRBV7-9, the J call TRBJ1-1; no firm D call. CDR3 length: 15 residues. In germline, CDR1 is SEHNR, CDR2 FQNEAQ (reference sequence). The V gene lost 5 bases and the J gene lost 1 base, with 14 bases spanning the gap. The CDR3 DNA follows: TGTGCCAGCAGCCGCCCTTTGGGAACGAACACTGAAGCTTTCTTT. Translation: CASSRPLGTNTEAFF. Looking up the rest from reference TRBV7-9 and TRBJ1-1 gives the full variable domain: DTGVSQNPRHKITKRGQNVTFRCDPISEHNRLYWYRQTLGQGPEFLTYFQNEAQLEKSRLLSDRFSAERPKGSFSTLEIQRTEQGDSAMYLCASSRPLGTNTEAFFGQGTRLTVV.

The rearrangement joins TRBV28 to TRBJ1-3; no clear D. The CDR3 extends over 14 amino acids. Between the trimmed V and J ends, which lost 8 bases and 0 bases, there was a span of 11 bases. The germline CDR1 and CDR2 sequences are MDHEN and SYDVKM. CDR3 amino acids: CASGPAGSGNTIYF. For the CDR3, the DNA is TGTGCCAGCGGTCCGGCTGGCTCTGGAAACACCATATATTTT.

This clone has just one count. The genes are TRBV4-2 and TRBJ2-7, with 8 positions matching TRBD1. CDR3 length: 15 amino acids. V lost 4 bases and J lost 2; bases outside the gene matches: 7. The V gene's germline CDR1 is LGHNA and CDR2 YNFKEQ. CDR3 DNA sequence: TGTGCCAGCAGCCCCGGACAGGGAGCCCCCTACGAGCAGTACTTC. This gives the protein CASSPGQGAPYEQYF.

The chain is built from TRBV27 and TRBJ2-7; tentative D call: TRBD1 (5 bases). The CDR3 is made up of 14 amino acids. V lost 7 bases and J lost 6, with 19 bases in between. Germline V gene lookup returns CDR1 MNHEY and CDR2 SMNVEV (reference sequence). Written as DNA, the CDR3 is TGTGCCAGCAAAATAGGTGGGGTTGGGGCCGAGCAGTACTTC. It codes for CASKIGGVGAEQYF.

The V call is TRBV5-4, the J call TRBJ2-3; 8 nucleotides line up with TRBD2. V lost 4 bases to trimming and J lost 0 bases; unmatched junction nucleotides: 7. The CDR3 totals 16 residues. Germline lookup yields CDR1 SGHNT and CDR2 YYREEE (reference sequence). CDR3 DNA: TGTGCCAGCAGCCGGAAACTAGCGGAGAGCACAGATACGCAGTATTTT. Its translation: CASSRKLAESTDTQYF.